Shown below are 25 T cell receptor beta chains from a single sample sequenced in a study of STAT3 mutations in large granular lymphocyte leukemia. Study outcomes and limitations: In T-cell large granular lymphocyte leukemia, about half of patients showed multiple immunodominant subclonotypes.

Profiling relied on immunoSEQ multiplex PCR, and the TCRdb table lists in-frame clones only, not all of them. This sample carries approximately 42,000 clones, about 81% of them seen once, and the ten largest clones take around 0.44%. Their antigens are not known. Sequenced material: PBMCs. These receptors were obtained from a human donor with T large granular lymphocyte leukemia. Some clones in this sample may be carry-over from other donors' samples.

This chain links TRBV12-5 with TRBJ2-4, with D possibly TRBD1 on 6 matching bases. V was shortened by 1 base and J by 8 bases, with 12 bases between the two germline ends. The CDR3 sequence is 14 residues long. The germline CDR1 and CDR2 sequences are LGHNT and FRNRAP. The CDR3 DNA sequence: TGTGCTAGTGGTTTGGGGGGGCTGGGGGACATTCAGTACTTC. Amino acid sequence: CASGLGGLGDIQYF.

This clone was seen only a few times. The chain joins TRBV7-9 to TRBJ1-2; D uncertain. In germline, CDR1 is SEHNR, CDR2 FQNEAQ (reference sequence). V was shortened by 1 base and J by 5 bases, with 5 bases between the two germline ends. CDR3 length: 12 residues. This chain's CDR3 is CASSLDQYGYTF. CDR3 in DNA: TGTGCCAGCAGCTTAGACCAGTATGGCTACACCTTC.

This CDR3 reads CASSYSLQGDNYGYTF. CDR3 coding DNA: TGTGCCAGCAGTTACTCGCTACAGGGGGATAACTATGGCTACACCTTC. This chain joins TRBV6-6 and TRBJ1-2, with TRBD1 matching over 8 bases. CDR1 is MNHNY and CDR2 is SVGAGI in the germline V gene (reference sequence). The J segment lost 1 base and the V segment lost 0 bases, leaving 4 bases of the junction unmatched. CDR3 length: 16 residues.

The chain links TRBV11-2 to TRBJ2-7; D is unclear. Germline CDR1 is SGHAT and CDR2 is FQNNGV. V was pared by 2 bases and J by 1 base, with 15 bases between. This CDR3 spans 16 amino acids. The chain's CDR3 is CASSLSADLSSYEQYV. The CDR3 DNA sequence: TGTGCCAGCAGCTTAAGCGCGGACCTATCATCCTACGAGCAGTACGTC.

The chain joins TRBV7-9 to TRBJ1-1; D is perhaps TRBD1 (6 bases). CDR1 SEHNR and CDR2 FQNEAQ come from the germline V gene (reference sequence). CDR3 size: 15 residues. Trimming took 4 bases from V and 2 from J, leaving 14 bases between them. The CDR3 sequence: CASSSPGALNTEAFF. DNA for the CDR3: TGTGCCAGCAGCTCCCCAGGGGCTCTCAACACTGAAGCTTTCTTT.

The chain combines TRBV19 with TRBJ2-1, with a tentative D call TRBD2 (6 bases). Trimming removed 7 bases from V and 5 bases from J, with 15 bases in between. The germline V gene encodes CDR1 LNHDA and CDR2 SQIVND (reference sequence). The CDR3 has 14 residues. The CDR3 loop is CASKAERAHNEQFF. The CDR3 DNA reads TGTGCCAGTAAAGCCGAGCGGGCCCACAATGAGCAGTTCTTC.

This clone was counted between two and nine times. The chain couples TRBV6-4 to TRBJ2-7; TRBD1 agrees at 10 bases. This CDR3 region has 13 residues. V lost 7 bases to trimming and J lost 5 bases; unmatched junction nucleotides: 5. Germline CDR1 MRHNA, CDR2 SNTAGT. The CDR3 nucleotides are TGTGCCAGCAAGCGGGACAGGGGCGACGAGCAGTACGTC. Amino acid sequence: CASKRDRGDEQYV.

This clone was detected once. This chain uses TRBV7-2 with TRBJ1-6; 10 nucleotides agree with TRBD1. Germline V CDR1 and CDR2: SGHTA, FQGNSA. This CDR3 is built from 14 residues. V was clipped by 4 bases and J by 10 bases; unmatched bases: 4. Written as DNA, the CDR3 is TGTGCCAGCAGCTCGGGACAGGGGCAATCACCCCTCCACTTT. Amino acids: CASSSGQGQSPLHF.

The chain employs TRBV27 and TRBJ1-6, with 8 bases identical to TRBD1. The germline V gene has CDR1 MNHEY and CDR2 SMNVEV (reference sequence). After removal of 1 base from V and 14 bases from J, the junction contained 13 bases not matched to a gene. This CDR3 spans 16 amino acids. CDR3 bases: TGTGCCAGCAGTTTATTGGTTTCAGGGGGCCCCCACACCCTCCACTTT. Translating gives CASSLLVSGGPHTLHF.

The rearrangement uses TRBV7-9 and TRBJ2-7, with D perhaps matching TRBD2 (5 bases). V lost 6 bases and J 5 bases, leaving 14 bases between the germline ends. Germline V gene sequence: CDR1 SEHNR, CDR2 FQNEAQ (reference sequence). This CDR3 contains 13 residues. The DNA for the CDR3 is TGTGCCAGCAGTTCCGAGGGAAGGAACGAGCAGTACTTC. Translation gives CASSSEGRNEQYF. Full variable domain (rest looked up from reference TRBV7-9 and TRBJ2-7): DTGVSQNPRHKITKRGQNVTFRCDPISEHNRLYWYRQTLGQGPEFLTYFQNEAQLEKSRLLSDRFSAERPKGSFSTLEIQRTEQGDSAMYLCASSSEGRNEQYFGPGTRLTVT.

The chain employs TRBV21-1 and TRBJ1-4; the DNA was not used to check the table's D call, TRBD1. TRBV21-1 is recorded as a pseudogene. The CDR3 has 14 residues. The CDR3 DNA is TGTGCCAGCCGCTACTCGACAGCTAATGAAAAACTGTTTTTT. Its translation is CASRYSTANEKLFF.

CDR3: CASSQDHRGASGNTIYF. In nucleotides, the CDR3 is TGCGCCAGCAGCCAAGATCACAGGGGAGCCTCTGGAAACACCATATATTTT. The rearrangement joins TRBV4-3 to TRBJ1-3; TRBD1 aligns across 7 bases. Germline CDR1 is LGHNA and CDR2 is YSLEER. V shed 0 bases, J shed 0 bases, and the junction held 5 bases outside the gene matches. The CDR3 sequence is 17 residues long.

The chain has TRBV2 and TRBJ2-3, with TRBD2 identical over 7 bases. Germline V CDR1 and CDR2: SNHLY, FYNNEI. Unmatched junction bases numbered 2, after V lost 7 bases and J lost 1 base. The CDR3 runs 13 residues. The CDR3 DNA follows: TGTGCCAGCATACGGGGGGGCACAGATACGCAGTATTTT. Translation: CASIRGGTDTQYF.

This clone was picked up one time. This chain connects TRBV5-4 to TRBJ1-3; D gene ambiguous. CDR1 SGHNT and CDR2 YYREEE come from the germline V gene (reference sequence). With 9 bases removed from V and 2 bases from J, the gap between germline ends came to 18 bases. The CDR3 extends over 15 amino acids. Written as DNA, the CDR3 is TGTGCCACTTCGATAGGTGCCCTGACTGGAAACACCATATATTTT. Its translation: CATSIGALTGNTIYF.

The rearrangement uses TRBV11-3 and TRBJ2-1; TRBD1 agrees at 8 bases. CDR3 length: 14 residues. The V and J ends lost 3 bases and 2 bases, in that order; junction bases with no gene match: 0. Germline CDR1 SGHNT, CDR2 YENEEA. Written as DNA, the CDR3 is TGTGCCAGCAGCTTGGGACAGGCCTACAATGAGCAGTTCTTC. Translated: CASSLGQAYNEQFF.

The CDR3 coding sequence is TGCGCCAGCAGCCAAGGTATGCCTAATACGCAGTATTTT. This gives the protein CASSQGMPNTQYF. This chain uses TRBV4-1 with TRBJ2-3; D is uncertain. From germline, CDR1 is MGHRA and CDR2 YSYEKL. This CDR3 spans 13 amino acids. V shed 1 base and J shed 7 bases, with 9 bases lying between them.

V gene TRBV5-4 combines with J gene TRBJ2-1; 11 nucleotides agree with TRBD2. Trimming took 4 bases from V and 4 from J; bases not matched to a gene: 4. The CDR3 consists of 15 residues. Germline CDR1 is SGHNT and CDR2 is YYREEE (reference sequence). In DNA, the CDR3 is TGTGCCAGCAGCCTCTCTAGCGGGGGGTACAATGAGCAGTTCTTC. It encodes CASSLSSGGYNEQFF.

The chain carries TRBV5-1 and TRBJ2-1; 11 nucleotides match TRBD2. CDR3 length: 18 residues. The germline CDR1 and CDR2 sequences are SGHRS and YFSETQ. With V trimmed by 1 base and J by 8 bases, 14 bases remained unmatched. The CDR3 DNA reads as TGCGCCAGCAGCTTGAGCCCTATAGCGGGGGGGCCGAAGGATGAGCAGTTCTTC. Translating gives CASSLSPIAGGPKDEQFF.

Judged by abundance, this clone is medium-sized. The chain has TRBV10-2 and TRBJ1-2; D not resolved. Trimming took off 5 bases at V and 2 bases at J, with 12 bases between the two ends. Germline V gives CDR1 WSHSY, CDR2 SAAADI. The CDR3 has 14 amino acids. The CDR3 sequence is CASSLDGMNYGYTF. CDR3 DNA: TGCGCCAGCAGTCTGGACGGGATGAACTATGGCTACACCTTC.

The genes are TRBV18 and TRBJ2-5; D tentatively reads TRBD1 or TRBD2 (5 bases each). CDR1 is KGHSH and CDR2 is LQKENI in the germline V gene. V gave up 5 bases and J gave up 6 bases, with 19 bases separating them. The CDR3 length is 15 residues. This chain's CDR3 is CASSSRDERVKTQYF. In DNA, the CDR3 is TGTGCCAGCTCATCCCGGGACGAGAGGGTAAAGACCCAGTACTTC.

This clone has more than one count but fewer than ten. The J gene is TRBJ2-7, the V gene TRBV28; tentative D call: TRBD1 (5 bases). The germline V and J ends were trimmed by 4 bases and 3 bases, with 7 bases remaining between them. The CDR3 runs to 12 residues. The germline gives CDR1 MDHEN, CDR2 SYDVKM. CDR3 residues: CASSSRVYEQYV. The CDR3, as DNA: TGTGCCAGCAGTTCCAGGGTCTACGAGCAGTACGTC.

CDR3: CASSLLGYEQYF. As DNA, the CDR3 is TGTGCCAGCAGTTTATTGGGCTACGAGCAGTACTTC. The chain joins TRBV28 to TRBJ2-7; D uncertain. Germline-derived CDR1 and CDR2 are MDHEN and SYDVKM. CDR3 length: 12 amino acids. Trimming removed 1 base from V and 3 bases from J, with 4 bases in between.

The chain uses TRBV4-1 and TRBJ1-4; 7 nucleotides line up with TRBD1. Per germline, CDR1 MGHRA and CDR2 YSYEKL. This CDR3 region has 16 residues. Unmatched junction bases numbered 10, after V lost 1 base and J lost 8 bases. The CDR3 region is CASSQGGQARREKLFF. CDR3 DNA sequence: TGCGCCAGCAGCCAAGGTGGACAGGCGAGGAGGGAAAAACTGTTTTTT.

This chain connects TRBV30 to TRBJ2-7; tentatively, D is TRBD2 (6 bases). Germline lookup yields CDR1 GTSNPN and CDR2 SVGIG (reference sequence). Trimming removed 4 bases from V and 4 bases from J, with 17 bases in between. The CDR3 extends over 14 amino acids. CDR3 in DNA: TGTGCCTGGATGGACAAGTCGGGACTTTACGAGCAGTACTTC. Amino acid sequence: CAWMDKSGLYEQYF. The whole variable domain, remainder taken from reference TRBV30 and TRBJ2-7, is SQTIHQWPATLVQPVGSPLSLECTVEGTSNPNLYWYRQAAGRGLQLLFYSVGIGQISSEVPQNLSASRPQDRQFILSSKKLLLSDSGFYLCAWMDKSGLYEQYFGPGTRLTVT.

The CDR3 nucleotides are TGTGCCAGCAGCTCCGGCACAGATACGCAGTATTTT. It encodes CASSSGTDTQYF. The V call is TRBV7-2, the J call TRBJ2-3; D not resolved. The germline V gene has CDR1 SGHTA and CDR2 FQGNSA. This CDR3 has 12 residues. V was cut by 4 bases and J by 1 base, with 3 bases left in between.